Detailed here is one TCR beta chain. These data are taken from a study of cytomegalovirus exposure and HLA in healthy donors. From germline, CDR1 is SGDLS and CDR2 YYNGEE. The length of the CDR3 is 14 residues. J gave up 4 bases and V 0 bases, and 1 base lay outside the gene matches. The data were produced by immunoSEQ multiplex PCR, yet TCRdb's version contains in-frame clones alone and is incomplete. The sample includes 55,000 to 85,000 clones, approximately 94% seen only once; the top ten take more than 0.9%. Donors came from a validation cohort of about 110 subjects, distinct from the first 666-subject cohort.

Input material: PBMCs. The chain carries TRBV9 and TRBJ2-7, with 10 bases fitting TRBD1. This sequence was found in a woman under 30 in good health and CMV-seronegative. The CDR3 nucleotides read TGTGCCAGCAGCGTAGAGGGACAGGGGTACGAGCAGTACTTC. It codes for CASSVEGQGYEQYF.